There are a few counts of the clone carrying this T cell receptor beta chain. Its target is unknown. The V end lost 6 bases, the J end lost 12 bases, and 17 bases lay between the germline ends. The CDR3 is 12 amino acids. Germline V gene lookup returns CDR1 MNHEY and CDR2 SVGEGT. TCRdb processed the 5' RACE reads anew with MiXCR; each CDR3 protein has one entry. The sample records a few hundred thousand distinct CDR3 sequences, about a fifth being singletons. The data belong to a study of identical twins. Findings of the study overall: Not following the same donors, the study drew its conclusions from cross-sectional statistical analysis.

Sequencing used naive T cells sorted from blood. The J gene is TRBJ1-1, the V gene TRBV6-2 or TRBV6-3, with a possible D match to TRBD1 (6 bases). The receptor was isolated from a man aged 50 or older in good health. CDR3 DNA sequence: TGTGCCAGCAGAGGGGGGCCGGGCAGAACTTTCTTT. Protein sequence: CASRGGPGRTFF.